A single sample is the source of the 16 T cell receptor beta chains below, sequenced in a study of blood T cells in healthy people across ages. Combining a sample-barcoded 5' primer with a J-beta primer mix, a second PCR ran for roughly 6 to 11 cycles. TCRdb re-derived calls from the 5' RACE reads in MiXCR, one entry per CDR3 protein. The data hold about 1 million distinct CDR3 sequences, with under 55% observed a single time. Sequenced material: blood. Receptor source: a woman aged 55-69 years in good health.

The chain recombines TRBV18 with TRBJ2-7; D ambiguous. V was trimmed by 2 bases and J by 2 bases, leaving 13 bases between them. Germline CDR1 KGHSH, CDR2 LQKENI. This CDR3 has 15 amino acids. As DNA, the CDR3 is TGTGCCAGCTCACCAAAGACACCTTACACCTACGAGCAGTACTTC. Its translation: CASSPKTPYTYEQYF.

This chain links TRBV12-5 with TRBJ1-2; 7 positions agree with TRBD1. Germline assignment: CDR1 LGHNT and CDR2 FRNRAP. The trim removed 5 bases at V and 8 bases at J, leaving 5 bases unmatched. The CDR3 spans 12 residues. For the CDR3, the DNA is TGTGCTAGTGGTACGACAGGGAACGGCTACACCTTC. It specifies CASGTTGNGYTF. Full variable domain (remainder filled in from reference TRBV12-5 and TRBJ1-2): DARVTQTPRHKVTEMGQEVTMRCQPILGHNTVFWYRQTMMQGLELLAYFRNRAPLDDSGMPKDRFSAEMPDATLATLKIQPSEPRDSAVYFCASGTTGNGYTFGSGTRLTVV.

The chain employs TRBV11-2 and TRBJ1-6; a weak D match, TRBD1 (6 bases). V was shortened by 5 bases and J by 3 bases, with 8 bases between the two germline ends. Germline-derived CDR1 and CDR2 are SGHAT and FQNNGV. The CDR3 sequence is 14 residues long. The CDR3 nucleotides are TGTGCCAGCAGCGGGACAATCTATAATTCACCCCTCCACTTT. Its protein product is CASSGTIYNSPLHF.

Only a few counts were recorded for this clonotype. The chain has TRBV29-1 and TRBJ2-7; maybe TRBD1 (5 bases). V was shortened by 3 bases and J by 4 bases, with 13 bases between the two germline ends. Germline loops: CDR1 SQVTM, CDR2 ANQGSEA. The CDR3 sequence is 13 residues long. The CDR3 sequence: CSVEGQGYYEQYF. CDR3 nucleotide sequence: TGCAGCGTTGAGGGTCAGGGCTATTACGAGCAGTACTTC.

This clonotype was seen only a few times. The V call is TRBV27, the J call TRBJ2-7, with no clear D. V was cut by 6 bases and J by 0 bases, with 15 bases left in between. The CDR3 consists of 15 residues. Germline CDR1 MNHEY, CDR2 SMNVEV (reference sequence). CDR3: CASRFRALSSYEQYF. The CDR3 DNA reads TGTGCCAGCAGGTTTAGAGCGTTGAGCTCCTACGAGCAGTACTTC.

The chain is built from TRBV10-2 and TRBJ2-4, with 10 nucleotides matching TRBD1. The CDR3 sequence is 16 residues long. V lost 1 base, J lost 13 bases, and 13 bases stayed unmatched. In germline, CDR1 is WSHSY, CDR2 SAAADI. The CDR3 loop is CASSEYRTGGGYEQYF. CDR3 nucleotide sequence: TGCGCCAGCAGTGAGTACAGGACAGGGGGGGGATACGAACAGTACTTC.

This clonotype was counted between two and nine times. This chain uses TRBV5-5 with TRBJ2-3, with D possibly being TRBD2 (6 bases). Germline V gene data show CDR1 as SGHKS and CDR2 as YYEKEE (reference sequence). Deletions cut 7 bases from V and 8 bases from J, with 20 bases between. This CDR3 is built from 14 residues. The CDR3 sequence: CASGRDSDRFTQYF. The CDR3 DNA sequence: TGTGCCAGCGGCCGGGACTCCGACCGATTTACGCAGTATTTT.

This clonotype has only a few counts. J is TRBJ2-3 and V is TRBV10-3, with D unresolved. This CDR3 is built from 11 residues. From germline, CDR1 is ENHRY and CDR2 SYGVKD. CDR3: CAARSTDTQYF. CDR3 sequence (DNA): TGTGCAGCGAGAAGCACAGATACGCAGTATTTT.

The chain is built from TRBV7-9 and TRBJ1-4; TRBD1 agrees at 9 bases. The germline CDR1 and CDR2 sequences are SEHNR and FQNEAQ (reference sequence). J lost 7 bases, V lost 5 bases, and 8 bases had no gene match. The CDR3 is 15 amino acids. This CDR3 is CASSPRDRAGEKLFF. The CDR3 DNA follows: TGTGCCAGCAGCCCCAGGGACAGGGCGGGTGAAAAACTGTTTTTT. Using reference TRBV7-9 and TRBJ1-4 for the parts outside the CDR3, the full variable domain is DTGVSQNPRHKITKRGQNVTFRCDPISEHNRLYWYRQTLGQGPEFLTYFQNEAQLEKSRLLSDRFSAERPKGSFSTLEIQRTEQGDSAMYLCASSPRDRAGEKLFFGSGTQLSVL.

This clonotype turned up a few times. The chain recombines TRBV6-2 or TRBV6-3 with TRBJ1-2; 9 bases agree with TRBD1. Germline loops: CDR1 MNHEY, CDR2 SVGEGT. V trimming: 4 bases; J trimming: 2 bases; junction bases outside the gene matches: 11. The CDR3 consists of 17 residues. This chain's CDR3 is CASSSVSRDRANYGYTF. CDR3 DNA: TGTGCCAGCAGTTCCGTGTCCCGGGACAGGGCGAACTATGGCTACACCTTC.

This clonotype was seen a handful of times. V and J are TRBV9 and TRBJ2-7; TRBD2 matches at 8 bases. This CDR3 spans 13 amino acids. Germline-derived CDR1 and CDR2 are SGDLS and YYNGEE. Germline trimming cut 3 bases from V and 3 bases from J; bases unmatched to any gene: 2. CDR3 residues: CASSGGGRYEQYF. The CDR3 bases are TGTGCCAGCAGCGGCGGGGGGCGCTACGAGCAGTACTTC.

This chain links TRBV2 with TRBJ2-7; D is ambiguous. V lost 7 bases to trimming and J lost 5 bases, with 12 bases between them. CDR1 SNHLY and CDR2 FYNNEI come from the germline V gene. The CDR3 covers 12 residues. The CDR3 DNA sequence: TGTGCCAGCACCGAAGAACCCCACGAGCAGTACTTC. Amino acids: CASTEEPHEQYF.

This clonotype occurred once. This rearrangement joins TRBV5-1 to TRBJ2-7; 15 bases fit TRBD2. The germline V gene encodes CDR1 SGHRS and CDR2 YFSETQ. The CDR3 sequence is 14 residues long. J lost 12 bases, V lost 3 bases, and 7 bases had no gene match. This CDR3 reads CASSSRTSGREVYF. The CDR3 DNA reads as TGCGCCAGCAGCTCCAGGACTAGCGGGAGGGAGGTGTACTTC. Filled out from reference TRBV5-1 and TRBJ2-7, the complete variable domain reads KAGVTQTPRYLIKTRGQQVTLSCSPISGHRSVSWYQQTPGQGLQFLFEYFSETQRNKGNFPGRFSGRQFSNSRSEMNVSTLELGDSALYLCASSSRTSGREVYFGPGTRLTVT.

The genes are TRBV27 and TRBJ2-1, with D possibly matching TRBD2 (5 bases). The CDR3 sequence is 14 residues long. Trimming removed 2 bases at V and 6 bases at J, with 11 bases between. The V gene's germline CDR1 is MNHEY and CDR2 SMNVEV (reference sequence). The CDR3 nucleotides read TGTGCCAGCAGTTTAACGCAGGCGGGCAATGAGCAGTTCTTC. It encodes CASSLTQAGNEQFF.

The rearrangement joins TRBV9 to TRBJ2-3; TRBD2 aligns across 9 bases. The length of the CDR3 is 16 residues. V gave up 0 bases and J gave up 4 bases; unmatched junction bases: 6. Germline lookup yields CDR1 SGDLS and CDR2 YYNGEE. DNA for the CDR3: TGTGCCAGCAGCGTAGGGGGTAGCGGGAGTGCAGATACGCAGTATTTT. Protein: CASSVGGSGSADTQYF.

This clonotype occurred a few times. This chain joins TRBV30 and TRBJ2-7; possible D gene TRBD1, 5 bases. With 0 bases removed from V and 3 bases from J, the gap between germline ends came to 6 bases. CDR1 is GTSNPN, CDR2 SVGIG, per germline (reference sequence). This CDR3 is built from 12 residues. The CDR3 is CAWSVRGYEQYF. CDR3 coding DNA: TGTGCCTGGAGTGTAAGGGGCTACGAGCAGTACTTC.